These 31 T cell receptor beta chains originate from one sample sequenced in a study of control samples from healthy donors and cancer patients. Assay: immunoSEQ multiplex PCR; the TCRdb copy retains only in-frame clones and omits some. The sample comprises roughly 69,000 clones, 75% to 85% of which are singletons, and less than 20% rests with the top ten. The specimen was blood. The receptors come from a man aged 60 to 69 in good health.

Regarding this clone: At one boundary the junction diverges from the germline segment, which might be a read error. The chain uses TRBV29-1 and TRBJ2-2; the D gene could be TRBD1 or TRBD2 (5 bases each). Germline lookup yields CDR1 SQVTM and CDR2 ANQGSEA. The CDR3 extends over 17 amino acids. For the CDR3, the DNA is TGCAGCGTTCCCCCGTCTCCCGGGACGGCGAAGACCGGGGAGCTGTTTTTT. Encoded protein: CSVPPSPGTAKTGELFF.

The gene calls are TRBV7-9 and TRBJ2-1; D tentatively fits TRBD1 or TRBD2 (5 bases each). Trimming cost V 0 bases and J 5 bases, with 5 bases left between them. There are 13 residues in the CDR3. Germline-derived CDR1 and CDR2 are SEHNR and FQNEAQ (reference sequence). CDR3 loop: CASSLAGDNEQFF. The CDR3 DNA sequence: TGTGCCAGCAGCTTAGCGGGGGACAATGAGCAGTTCTTC.

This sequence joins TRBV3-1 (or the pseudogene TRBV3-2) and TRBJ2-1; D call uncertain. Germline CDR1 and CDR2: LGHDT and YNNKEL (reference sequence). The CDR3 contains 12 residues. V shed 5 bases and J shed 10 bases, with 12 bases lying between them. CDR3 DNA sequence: TGTGCCAGCAGCAACTACATGGGGGAGCAGTTCTTC. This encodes CASSNYMGEQFF.

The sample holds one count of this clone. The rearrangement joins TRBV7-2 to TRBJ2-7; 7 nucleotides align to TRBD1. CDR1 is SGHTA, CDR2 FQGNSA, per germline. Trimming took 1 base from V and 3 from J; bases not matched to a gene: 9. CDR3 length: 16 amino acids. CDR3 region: CASSLGRTGPFYEQYF. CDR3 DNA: TGTGCCAGCAGCTTAGGTCGGACAGGACCCTTCTACGAGCAGTACTTC.

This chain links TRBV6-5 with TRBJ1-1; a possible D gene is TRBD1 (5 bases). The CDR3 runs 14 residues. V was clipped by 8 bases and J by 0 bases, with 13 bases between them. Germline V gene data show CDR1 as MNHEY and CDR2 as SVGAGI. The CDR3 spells CASWGGSLNTEAFF. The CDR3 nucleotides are TGTGCCAGCTGGGGGGGGTCCTTGAACACTGAAGCTTTCTTT.

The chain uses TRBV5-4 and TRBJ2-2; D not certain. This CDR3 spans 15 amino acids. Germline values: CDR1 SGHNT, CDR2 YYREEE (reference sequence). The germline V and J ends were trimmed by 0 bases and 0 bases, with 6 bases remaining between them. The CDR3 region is CASSLVTANTGELFF. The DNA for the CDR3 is TGTGCCAGCAGCTTGGTTACAGCGAACACCGGGGAGCTGTTTTTT.

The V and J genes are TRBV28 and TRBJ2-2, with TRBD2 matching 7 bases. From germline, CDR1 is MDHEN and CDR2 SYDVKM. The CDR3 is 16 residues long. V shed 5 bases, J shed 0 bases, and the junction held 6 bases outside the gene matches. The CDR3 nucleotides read TGTGCCAGCAGTCTATTAAGCGGGGCGAACACCGGGGAGCTGTTTTTT. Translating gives CASSLLSGANTGELFF.

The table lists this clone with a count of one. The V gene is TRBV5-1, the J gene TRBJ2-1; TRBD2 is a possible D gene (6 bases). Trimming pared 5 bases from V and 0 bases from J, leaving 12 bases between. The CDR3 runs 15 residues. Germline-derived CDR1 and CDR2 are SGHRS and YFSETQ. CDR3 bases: TGCGCCAGCAGGGGGGACGGGGGCTCCTACAATGAGCAGTTCTTC. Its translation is CASRGDGGSYNEQFF.

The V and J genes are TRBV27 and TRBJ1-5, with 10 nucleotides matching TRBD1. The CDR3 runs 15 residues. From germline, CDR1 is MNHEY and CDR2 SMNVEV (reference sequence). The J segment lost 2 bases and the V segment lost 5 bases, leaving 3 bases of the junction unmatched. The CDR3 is CASSGGTGGNQPQHF. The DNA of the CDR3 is TGTGCCAGCAGTGGTGGGACAGGGGGCAATCAGCCCCAGCATTTT.

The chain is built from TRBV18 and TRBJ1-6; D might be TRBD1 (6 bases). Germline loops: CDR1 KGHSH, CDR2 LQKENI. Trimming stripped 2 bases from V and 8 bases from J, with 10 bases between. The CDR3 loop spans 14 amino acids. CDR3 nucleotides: TGTGCCAGCTCACCAGGGGGGCAGTATTCACCCCTCCACTTT. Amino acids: CASSPGGQYSPLHF.

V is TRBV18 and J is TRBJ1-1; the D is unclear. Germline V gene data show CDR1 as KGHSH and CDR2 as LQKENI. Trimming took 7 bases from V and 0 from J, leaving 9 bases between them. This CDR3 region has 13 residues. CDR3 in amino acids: CASWATMNTEAFF. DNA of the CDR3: TGTGCCAGCTGGGCCACCATGAACACTGAAGCTTTCTTT.

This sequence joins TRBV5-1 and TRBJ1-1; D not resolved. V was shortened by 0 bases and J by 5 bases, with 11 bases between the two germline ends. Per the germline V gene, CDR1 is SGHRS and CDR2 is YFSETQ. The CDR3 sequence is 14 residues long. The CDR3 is CASSLVPGNTEAFF. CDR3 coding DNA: TGCGCCAGCAGCTTGGTCCCAGGCAATACTGAAGCTTTCTTT.

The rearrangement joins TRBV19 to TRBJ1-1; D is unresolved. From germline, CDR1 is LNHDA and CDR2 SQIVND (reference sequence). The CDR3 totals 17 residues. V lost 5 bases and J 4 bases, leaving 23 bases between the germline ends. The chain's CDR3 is CASSVLSLLTSPTEAFF. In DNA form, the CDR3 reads TGTGCCAGTAGTGTGTTATCCTTATTGACCTCTCCCACTGAAGCTTTCTTT.

The CDR3 loop is CASSPGTGSGYQPQHF. The DNA for the CDR3 is TGCGCCAGCAGCCCGGGGACAGGCTCAGGGTATCAGCCCCAGCATTTT. This chain uses TRBV4-1 with TRBJ1-5; the match to TRBD1 covers 8 bases. The V gene end was trimmed by 4 bases and the J gene end by 5 bases; junction bases not matched to a gene: 10. The germline V gene encodes CDR1 MGHRA and CDR2 YSYEKL. CDR3 length equals 16 residues.

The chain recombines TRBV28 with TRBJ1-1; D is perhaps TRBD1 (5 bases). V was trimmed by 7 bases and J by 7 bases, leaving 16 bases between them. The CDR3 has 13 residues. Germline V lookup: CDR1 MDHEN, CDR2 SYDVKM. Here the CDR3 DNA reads TGTGCCAGCACCGGCGGAGGACACCGTGAAGCTTTCTTT. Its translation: CASTGGGHREAFF.

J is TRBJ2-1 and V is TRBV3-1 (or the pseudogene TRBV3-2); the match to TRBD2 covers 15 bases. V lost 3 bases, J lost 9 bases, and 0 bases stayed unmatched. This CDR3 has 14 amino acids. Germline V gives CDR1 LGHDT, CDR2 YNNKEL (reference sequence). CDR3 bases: TGTGCCAGCAGCCAGGGACTAGCGGGAGGTGAGCAGTTCTTC. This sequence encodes CASSQGLAGGEQFF.

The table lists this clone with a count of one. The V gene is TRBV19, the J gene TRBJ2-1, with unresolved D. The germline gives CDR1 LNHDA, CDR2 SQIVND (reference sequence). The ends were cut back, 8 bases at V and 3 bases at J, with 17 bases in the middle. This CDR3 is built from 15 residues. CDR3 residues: CASSDPVPLYNEQFF. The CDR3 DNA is TGTGCCAGTTCTGACCCGGTTCCTCTCTACAATGAGCAGTTCTTC.

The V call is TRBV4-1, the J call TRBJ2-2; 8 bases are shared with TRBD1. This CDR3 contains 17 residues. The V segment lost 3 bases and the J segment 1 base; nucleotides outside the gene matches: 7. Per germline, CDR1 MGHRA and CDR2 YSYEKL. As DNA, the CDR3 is TGCGCCAGCAGCCACAATCGAGGGACAGGGAACACCGGGGAGCTGTTTTTT. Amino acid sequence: CASSHNRGTGNTGELFF.

The DNA for the CDR3 is TGTGCCAGCAGTTTAGACAGGTTTAACACCGGGGAGCTGTTTTTT. This translates into CASSLDRFNTGELFF. The genes are TRBV28 and TRBJ2-2, with D perhaps matching TRBD1 (6 bases). The CDR3 consists of 15 residues. V dropped 2 bases and J dropped 2 bases, with 9 bases sitting between them. The germline gives CDR1 MDHEN, CDR2 SYDVKM.

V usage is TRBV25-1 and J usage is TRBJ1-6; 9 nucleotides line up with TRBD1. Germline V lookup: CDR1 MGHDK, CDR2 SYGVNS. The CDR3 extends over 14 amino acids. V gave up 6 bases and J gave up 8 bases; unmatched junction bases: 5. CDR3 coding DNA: TGTGCCAGCAGGACGACAGGGGGTGATTCACCCCTCCACTTT. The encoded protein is CASRTTGGDSPLHF.

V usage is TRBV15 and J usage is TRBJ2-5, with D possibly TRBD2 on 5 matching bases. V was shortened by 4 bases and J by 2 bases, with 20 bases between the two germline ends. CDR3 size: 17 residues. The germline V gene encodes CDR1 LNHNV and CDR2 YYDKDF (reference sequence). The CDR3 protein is CATSKFGKRHFQETQYF. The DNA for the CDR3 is TGTGCCACCAGCAAGTTTGGCAAGCGGCATTTTCAAGAGACCCAGTACTTC.

CDR3 in DNA: TGTGCCAGTAGTCCGAACAGCGGGAGGGCCCCCAATGAGCAGTTCTTC. Its protein is CASSPNSGRAPNEQFF. The genes are TRBV19 and TRBJ2-1, with 10 bases identical to TRBD2. The germline V gene has CDR1 LNHDA and CDR2 SQIVND (reference sequence). V shed 5 bases and J 6 bases; nucleotides not matched to a gene: 10. This CDR3 is built from 16 residues.

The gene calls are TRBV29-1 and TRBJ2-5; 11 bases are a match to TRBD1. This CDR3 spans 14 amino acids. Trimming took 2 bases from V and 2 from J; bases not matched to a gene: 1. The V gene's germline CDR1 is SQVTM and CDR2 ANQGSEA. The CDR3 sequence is CSVERDRGQETQYF. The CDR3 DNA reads TGCAGCGTTGAACGGGACAGGGGGCAAGAGACCCAGTACTTC.

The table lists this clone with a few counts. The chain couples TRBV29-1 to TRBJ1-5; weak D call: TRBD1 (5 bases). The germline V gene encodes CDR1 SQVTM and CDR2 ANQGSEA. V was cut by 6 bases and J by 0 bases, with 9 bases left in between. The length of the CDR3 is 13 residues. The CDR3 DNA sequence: TGCAGCGTGGCGACAGATAGCAATCAGCCCCAGCATTTT. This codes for CSVATDSNQPQHF.

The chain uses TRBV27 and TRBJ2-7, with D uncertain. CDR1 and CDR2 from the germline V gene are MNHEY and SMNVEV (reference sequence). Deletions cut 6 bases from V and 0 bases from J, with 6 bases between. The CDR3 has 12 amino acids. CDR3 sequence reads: CASSGTSYEQYF. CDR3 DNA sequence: TGTGCCAGCAGCGGAACCTCCTACGAGCAGTACTTC.

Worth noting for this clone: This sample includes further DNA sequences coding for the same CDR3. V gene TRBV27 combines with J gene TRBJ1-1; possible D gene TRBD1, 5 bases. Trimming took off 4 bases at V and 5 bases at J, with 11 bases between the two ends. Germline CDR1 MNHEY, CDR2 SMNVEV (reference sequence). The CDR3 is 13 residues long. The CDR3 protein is CASSYQGRTEAFF. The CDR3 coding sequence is TGTGCCAGCAGTTATCAGGGAAGGACTGAAGCTTTCTTT.

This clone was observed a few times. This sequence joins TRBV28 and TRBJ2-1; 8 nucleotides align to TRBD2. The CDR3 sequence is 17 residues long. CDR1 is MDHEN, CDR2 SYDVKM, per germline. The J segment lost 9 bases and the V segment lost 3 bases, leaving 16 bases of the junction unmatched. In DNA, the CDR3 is TGTGCCAGCAGTTTTTATGGTAGCGGGAAAAGTAACAGTGAGCAGTTCTTC. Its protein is CASSFYGSGKSNSEQFF.

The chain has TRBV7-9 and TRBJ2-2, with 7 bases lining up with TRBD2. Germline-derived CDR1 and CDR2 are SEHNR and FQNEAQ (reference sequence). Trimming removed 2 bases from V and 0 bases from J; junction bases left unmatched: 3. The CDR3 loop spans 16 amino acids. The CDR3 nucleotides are TGTGCCAGCAGCTTAATGGGACTAACGAACACCGGGGAGCTGTTTTTT. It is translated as CASSLMGLTNTGELFF. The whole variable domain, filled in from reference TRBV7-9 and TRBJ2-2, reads DTGVSQNPRHKITKRGQNVTFRCDPISEHNRLYWYRQTLGQGPEFLTYFQNEAQLEKSRLLSDRFSAERPKGSFSTLEIQRTEQGDSAMYLCASSLMGLTNTGELFFGEGSRLTVL.

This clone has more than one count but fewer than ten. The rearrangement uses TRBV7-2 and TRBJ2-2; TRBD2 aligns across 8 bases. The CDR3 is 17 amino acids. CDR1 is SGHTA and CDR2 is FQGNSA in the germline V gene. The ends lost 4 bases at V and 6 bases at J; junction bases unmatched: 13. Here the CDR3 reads CASSSSRLAIGAGELFF. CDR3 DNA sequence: TGTGCCAGCAGCTCGAGCAGACTAGCGATAGGAGCCGGGGAGCTGTTTTTT.

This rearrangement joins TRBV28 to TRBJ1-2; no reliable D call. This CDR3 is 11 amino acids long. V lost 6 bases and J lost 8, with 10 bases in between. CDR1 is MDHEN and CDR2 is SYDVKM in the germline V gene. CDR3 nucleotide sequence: TGTGCCAGCAGCGCCACTAGGGGCTACACCTTC. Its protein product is CASSATRGYTF.

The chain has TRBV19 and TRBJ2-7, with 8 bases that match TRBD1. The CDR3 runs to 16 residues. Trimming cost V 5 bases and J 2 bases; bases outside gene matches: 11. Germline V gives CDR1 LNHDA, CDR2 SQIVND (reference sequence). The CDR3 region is CASSYYSGTGTYEQYF. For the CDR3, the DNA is TGTGCCAGTAGTTATTACTCCGGGACAGGAACCTACGAGCAGTACTTC.